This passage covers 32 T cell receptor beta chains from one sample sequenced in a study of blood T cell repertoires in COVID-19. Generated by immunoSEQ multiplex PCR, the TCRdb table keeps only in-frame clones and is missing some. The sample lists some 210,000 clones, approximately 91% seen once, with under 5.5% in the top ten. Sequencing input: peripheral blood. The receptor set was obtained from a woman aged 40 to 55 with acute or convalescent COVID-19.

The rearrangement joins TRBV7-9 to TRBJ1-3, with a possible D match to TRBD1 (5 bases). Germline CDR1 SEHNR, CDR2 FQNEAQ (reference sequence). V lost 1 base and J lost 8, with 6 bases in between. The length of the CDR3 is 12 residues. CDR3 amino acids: CASSLEGYTIYF. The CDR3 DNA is TGTGCCAGCAGCTTAGAGGGGTACACCATATATTTT.

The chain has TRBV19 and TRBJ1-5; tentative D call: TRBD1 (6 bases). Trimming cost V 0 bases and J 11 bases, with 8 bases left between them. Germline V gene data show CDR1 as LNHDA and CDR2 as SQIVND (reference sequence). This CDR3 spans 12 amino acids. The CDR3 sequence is CASSIDRGTQHF. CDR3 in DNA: TGTGCCAGTAGTATAGATAGGGGGACCCAGCATTTT.

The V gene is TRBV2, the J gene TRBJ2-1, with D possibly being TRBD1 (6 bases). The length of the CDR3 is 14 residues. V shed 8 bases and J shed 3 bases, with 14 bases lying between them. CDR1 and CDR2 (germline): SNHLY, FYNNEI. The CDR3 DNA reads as TGTGCCAGCCAAGTACAGGGAAACTACAATGAGCAGTTCTTC. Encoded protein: CASQVQGNYNEQFF.

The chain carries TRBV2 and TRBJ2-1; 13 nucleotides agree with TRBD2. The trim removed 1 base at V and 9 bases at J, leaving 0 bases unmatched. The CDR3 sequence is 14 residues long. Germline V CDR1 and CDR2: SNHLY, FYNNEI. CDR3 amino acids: CASSEGLAGGEQFF. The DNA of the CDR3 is TGTGCCAGCAGTGAAGGACTAGCGGGGGGTGAGCAGTTCTTC.

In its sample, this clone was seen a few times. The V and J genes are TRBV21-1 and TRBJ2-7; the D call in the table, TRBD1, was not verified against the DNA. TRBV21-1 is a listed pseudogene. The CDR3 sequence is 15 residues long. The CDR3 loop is CASSKVSRQPYEQYV. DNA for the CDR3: TGTGCCAGCAGCAAAGTTTCGAGACAGCCCTACGAGCAGTACGTC.

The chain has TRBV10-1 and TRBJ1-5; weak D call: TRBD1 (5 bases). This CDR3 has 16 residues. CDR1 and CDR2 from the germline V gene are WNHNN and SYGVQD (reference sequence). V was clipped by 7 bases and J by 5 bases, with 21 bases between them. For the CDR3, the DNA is TGCGCCAGCATCGAGAGACACTCAAGGGGCCATCAGCCCCAGCATTTT. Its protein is CASIERHSRGHQPQHF.

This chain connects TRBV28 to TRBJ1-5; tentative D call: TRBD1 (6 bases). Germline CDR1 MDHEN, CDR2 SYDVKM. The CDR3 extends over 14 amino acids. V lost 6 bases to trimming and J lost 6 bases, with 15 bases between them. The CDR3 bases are TGTGCCAGCAGGGCAGGGGCCCCGGGTCAGCCCCAGCATTTT. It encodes CASRAGAPGQPQHF.

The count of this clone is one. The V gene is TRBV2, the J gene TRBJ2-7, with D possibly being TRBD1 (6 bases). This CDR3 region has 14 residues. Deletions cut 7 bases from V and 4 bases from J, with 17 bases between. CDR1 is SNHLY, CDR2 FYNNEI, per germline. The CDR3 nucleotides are TGTGCCAGCACAGACGGGGCAGGGGAATACGAGCAGTACGTC. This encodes CASTDGAGEYEQYV.

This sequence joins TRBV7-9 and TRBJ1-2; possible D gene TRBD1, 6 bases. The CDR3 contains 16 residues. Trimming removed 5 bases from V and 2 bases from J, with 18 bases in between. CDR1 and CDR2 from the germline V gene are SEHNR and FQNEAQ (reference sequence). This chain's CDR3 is CASSPQTGAPNYGYTF. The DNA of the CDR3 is TGTGCCAGCAGCCCCCAGACAGGAGCCCCCAACTATGGCTACACCTTC.

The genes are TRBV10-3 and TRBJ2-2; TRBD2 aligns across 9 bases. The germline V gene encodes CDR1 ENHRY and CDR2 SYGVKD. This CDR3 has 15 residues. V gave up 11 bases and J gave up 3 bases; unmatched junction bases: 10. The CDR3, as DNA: TGTGCCGACAGACGGCGGGGGGGCGACACCGGGGAGCTGTTTTTT. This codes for CADRRRGGDTGELFF.

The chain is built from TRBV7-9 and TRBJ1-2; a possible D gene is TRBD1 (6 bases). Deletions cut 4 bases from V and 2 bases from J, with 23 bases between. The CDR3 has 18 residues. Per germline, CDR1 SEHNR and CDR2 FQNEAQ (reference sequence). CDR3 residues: CASSSVVRYGGGNYGYTF. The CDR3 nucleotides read TGTGCCAGCAGCTCCGTCGTGCGTTATGGGGGCGGAAACTATGGCTACACCTTC. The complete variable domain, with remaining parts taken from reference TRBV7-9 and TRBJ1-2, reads DTGVSQNPRHKITKRGQNVTFRCDPISEHNRLYWYRQTLGQGPEFLTYFQNEAQLEKSRLLSDRFSAERPKGSFSTLEIQRTEQGDSAMYLCASSSVVRYGGGNYGYTFGSGTRLTVV.

CDR3 sequence: CASSTRTGTYEQYV. DNA of the CDR3: TGTGCCAGCAGTACCCGGACAGGTACCTACGAGCAGTACGTC. The genes are TRBV6-2 or TRBV6-3 and TRBJ2-7; 7 positions agree with TRBD1. In germline, CDR1 is MNHEY, CDR2 SVGEGT. J was trimmed by 2 bases and V by 5 bases; bases with no gene match: 6. The CDR3 is 14 residues long.

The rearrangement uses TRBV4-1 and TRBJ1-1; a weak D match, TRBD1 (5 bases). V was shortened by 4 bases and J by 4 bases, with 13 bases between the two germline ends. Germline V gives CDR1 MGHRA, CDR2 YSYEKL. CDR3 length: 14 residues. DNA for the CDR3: TGCGCCAGCAGCCCGCAGGGTACTGTCACTGAAGCTTTCTTT. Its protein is CASSPQGTVTEAFF.

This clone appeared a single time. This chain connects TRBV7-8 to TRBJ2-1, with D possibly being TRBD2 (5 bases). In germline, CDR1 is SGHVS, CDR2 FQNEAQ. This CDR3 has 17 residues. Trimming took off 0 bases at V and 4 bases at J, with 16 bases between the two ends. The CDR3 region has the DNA TGTGCCAGCAGCTTAGCCCGGGGTGTCCTTATTTACAATGAGCAGTTCTTC. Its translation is CASSLARGVLIYNEQFF.

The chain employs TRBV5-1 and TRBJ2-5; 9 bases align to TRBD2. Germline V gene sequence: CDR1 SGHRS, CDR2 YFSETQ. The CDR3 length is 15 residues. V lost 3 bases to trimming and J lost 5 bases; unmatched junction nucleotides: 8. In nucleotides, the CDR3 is TGCGCCAGCAGCTCAGGGACTAGCAATCAGGAGACCCAGTACTTC. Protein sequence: CASSSGTSNQETQYF.

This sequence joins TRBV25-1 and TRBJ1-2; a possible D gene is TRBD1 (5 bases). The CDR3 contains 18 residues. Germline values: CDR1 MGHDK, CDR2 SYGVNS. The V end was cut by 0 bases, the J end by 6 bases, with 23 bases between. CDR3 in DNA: TGTGCCAGCAGTGAATATTACCGCGGGACGAATTCGAAGGATGGCTACACCTTC. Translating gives CASSEYYRGTNSKDGYTF.

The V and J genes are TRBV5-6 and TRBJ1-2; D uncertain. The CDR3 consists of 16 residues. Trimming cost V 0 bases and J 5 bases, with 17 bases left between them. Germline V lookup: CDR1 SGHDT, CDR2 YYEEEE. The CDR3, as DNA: TGTGCCAGCAGCTTGGCGGCCGCCGGAGAACTGTATGGCTACACCTTC. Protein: CASSLAAAGELYGYTF.

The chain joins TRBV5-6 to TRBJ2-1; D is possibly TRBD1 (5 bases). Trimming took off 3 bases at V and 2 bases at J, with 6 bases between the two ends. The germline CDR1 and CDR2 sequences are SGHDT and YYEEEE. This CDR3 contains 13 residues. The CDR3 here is CASSWGTYNEQFF. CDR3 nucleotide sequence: TGTGCCAGCAGCTGGGGCACCTACAATGAGCAGTTCTTC.

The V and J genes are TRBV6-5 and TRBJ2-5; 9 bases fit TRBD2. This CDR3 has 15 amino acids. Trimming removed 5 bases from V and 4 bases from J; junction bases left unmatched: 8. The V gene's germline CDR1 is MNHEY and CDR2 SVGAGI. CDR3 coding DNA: TGTGCCAGCAGTCCTTTTGGCGGGGGGGGAGAGACCCAGTACTTC. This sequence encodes CASSPFGGGGETQYF.

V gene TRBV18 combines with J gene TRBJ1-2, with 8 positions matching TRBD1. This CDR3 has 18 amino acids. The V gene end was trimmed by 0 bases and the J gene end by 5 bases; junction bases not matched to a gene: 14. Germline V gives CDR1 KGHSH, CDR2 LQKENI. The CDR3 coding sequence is TGTGCCAGCTCACCACCGGGTCCGGCAGGGGGCCTGGTATATGGCTACACCTTC. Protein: CASSPPGPAGGLVYGYTF.

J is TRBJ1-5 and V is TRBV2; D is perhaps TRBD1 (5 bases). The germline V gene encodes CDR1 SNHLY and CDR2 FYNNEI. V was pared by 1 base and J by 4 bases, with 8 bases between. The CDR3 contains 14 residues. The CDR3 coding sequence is TGTGCCAGCAGTGAAGGCCAGGGTAATCAGCCCCAGCATTTT. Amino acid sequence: CASSEGQGNQPQHF.

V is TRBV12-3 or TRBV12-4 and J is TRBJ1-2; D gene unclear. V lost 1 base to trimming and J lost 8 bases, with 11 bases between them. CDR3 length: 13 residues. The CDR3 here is CASSLGGPEGYTF. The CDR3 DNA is TGTGCCAGCAGTTTAGGTGGGCCGGAAGGCTACACCTTC.

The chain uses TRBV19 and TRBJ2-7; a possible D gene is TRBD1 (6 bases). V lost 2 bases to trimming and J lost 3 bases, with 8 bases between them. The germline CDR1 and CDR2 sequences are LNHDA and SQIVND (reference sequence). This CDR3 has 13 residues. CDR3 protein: CASSIKQGYEQYV. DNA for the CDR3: TGTGCCAGTAGTATAAAACAGGGCTACGAGCAGTACGTC.

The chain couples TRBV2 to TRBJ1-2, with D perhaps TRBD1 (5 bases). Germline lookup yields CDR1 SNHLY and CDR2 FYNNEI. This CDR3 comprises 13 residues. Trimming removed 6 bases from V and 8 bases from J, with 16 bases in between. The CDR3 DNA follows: TGTGCCAGCAGAGGGGACGGGAGTCGAGGCTACACCTTC. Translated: CASRGDGSRGYTF. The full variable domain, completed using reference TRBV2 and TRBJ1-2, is EPEVTQTPSHQVTQMGQEVILRCVPISNHLYFYWYRQILGQKVEFLVSFYNNEISEKSEIFDDQFSVERPDGSNFTLKIRSTKLEDSAMYFCASRGDGSRGYTFGSGTRLTVV.

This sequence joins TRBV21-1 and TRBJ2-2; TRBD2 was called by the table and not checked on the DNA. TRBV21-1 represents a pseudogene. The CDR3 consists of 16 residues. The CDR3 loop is CASSTIPQRETGELFF. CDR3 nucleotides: TGTGCCAGCAGCACCATCCCCCAACGGGAAACCGGGGAGCTGTTTTTT.

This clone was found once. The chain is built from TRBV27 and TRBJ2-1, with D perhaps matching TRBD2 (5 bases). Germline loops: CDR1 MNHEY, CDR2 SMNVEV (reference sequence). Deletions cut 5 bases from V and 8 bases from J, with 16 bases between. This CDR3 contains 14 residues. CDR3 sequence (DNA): TGTGCCAGCAGTCCCGCCGACTCGGAGGATGAGCAGTTCTTC. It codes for CASSPADSEDEQFF.

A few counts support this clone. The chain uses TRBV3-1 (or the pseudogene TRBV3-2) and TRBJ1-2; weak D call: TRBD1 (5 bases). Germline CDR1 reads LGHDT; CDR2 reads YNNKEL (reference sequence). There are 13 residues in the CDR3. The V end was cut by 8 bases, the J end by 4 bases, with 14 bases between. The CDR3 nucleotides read TGTGCCAGCCACGGGGGGGTCCTCTATGGCTACACCTTC. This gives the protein CASHGGVLYGYTF.

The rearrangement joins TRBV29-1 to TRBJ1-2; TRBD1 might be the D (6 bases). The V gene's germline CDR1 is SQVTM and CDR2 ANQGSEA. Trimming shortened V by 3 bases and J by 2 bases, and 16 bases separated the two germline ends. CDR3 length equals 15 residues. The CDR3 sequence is CSVEPSGQGNYGYTF. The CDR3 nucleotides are TGCAGCGTTGAGCCCTCGGGGCAGGGGAACTATGGCTACACCTTC.

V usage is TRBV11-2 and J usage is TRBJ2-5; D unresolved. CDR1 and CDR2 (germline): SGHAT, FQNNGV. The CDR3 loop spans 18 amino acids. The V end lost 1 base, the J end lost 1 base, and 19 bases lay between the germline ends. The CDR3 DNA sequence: TGTGCCAGCAGCTTAGTCGGGTCCATCATCCTCGGCCAAGAGACCCAGTACTTC. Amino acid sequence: CASSLVGSIILGQETQYF.

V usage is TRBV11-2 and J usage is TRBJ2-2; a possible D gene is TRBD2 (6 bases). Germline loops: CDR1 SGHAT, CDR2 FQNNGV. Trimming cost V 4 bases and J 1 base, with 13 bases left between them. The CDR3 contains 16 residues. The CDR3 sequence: CASSSMRRVNTGELFF. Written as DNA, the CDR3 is TGTGCCAGCAGCTCCATGAGGAGGGTGAACACCGGGGAGCTGTTTTTT.

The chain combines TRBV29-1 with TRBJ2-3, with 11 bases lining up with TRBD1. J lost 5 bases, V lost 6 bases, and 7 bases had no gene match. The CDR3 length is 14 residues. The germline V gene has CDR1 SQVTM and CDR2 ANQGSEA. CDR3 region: CSVARTGGLDTQYF. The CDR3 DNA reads TGCAGCGTAGCCCGGACAGGGGGCTTAGATACGCAGTATTTT.

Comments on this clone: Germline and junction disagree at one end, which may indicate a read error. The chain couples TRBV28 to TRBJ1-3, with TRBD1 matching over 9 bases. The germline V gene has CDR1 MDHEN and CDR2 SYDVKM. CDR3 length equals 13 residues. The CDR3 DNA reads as TGTGCCAGCACCGAATACCGGGACAGGGCGTGCGTTTTT. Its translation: CASTEYRDRACVF.